Given below is one T cell receptor (beta chain) in context. Sequence at one end of the junction differs from germline and may be a read error. This CDR3 is 13 amino acids long. CDR1 is SGDLS, CDR2 YYNGEE, per germline. This sample is part of a study of CD8+CD57+ T cells in acquired aplastic anemia. Profiles of TCR beta VDJ and CDR3 were generated from a genomic DNA template. Each CDR3 protein gets one entry after TCRdb re-called the reads with MiXCR. This table has around 400,000 distinct CDR3 sequences, 55% to 75% appearing once. The rearrangement uses TRBV9 and TRBJ1-5; D gene ambiguous. Sample: sorted CD4+, CD8+, or CD8+CD57+ T cells (not recorded which) from PBMCs. The receptor was isolated from a human donor in good health, serving as a control. The CDR3 sequence is CASVESGKDPQQF. The CDR3 DNA reads TGTGCCAGCGTTGAGTCGGGCAAAGACCCCCAGCAGTTT.